The 28 T cell receptor beta chains below all came from one sample that was sequenced in a study of spatial heterogeneity in lung cancer. Whole-study results and caveats: Counts of expanded intratumoral alpha and beta TCRs tracked tumor mutation counts.

Time point indicated: sample taken at primary tumor resection. TCRdb redid the calling of the 5' RACE reads with MiXCR, one entry per CDR3 protein. The table includes 7,200 or so distinct CDR3 sequences, 6% to 9% detected once. The antigens of these receptors remain unknown. Sequenced material: lung tumor tissue, taken at surgery. The receptors were sampled from a female donor with early-stage non-small cell lung cancer.

This clonotype was seen only a few times. Compared with germline, one end of the junction differs, possibly owing to a read error. With the library built for alpha chains, this beta chain is off target and its frequency is not meaningful. This sequence joins TRBV7-9 and TRBJ2-7; 7 bases match TRBD1. The CDR3 covers 15 residues. Germline CDR1 and CDR2: SEHNR and FQNEAQ (reference sequence). This CDR3 is CASSLATGTVYEQYF. CDR3 sequence (DNA): TGTGCCAGCAGCCTAGCTACCGGGACAGTATACGAGCAGTACTTC.

By share, this clonotype ranks as medium-sized. Being off target in a library aimed at alpha chains, this beta chain has a size of little meaning. The chain recombines TRBV5-1 with TRBJ2-7; tentatively, D is TRBD1 (6 bases). The CDR3 is 12 amino acids. Trimming removed 4 bases at V and 6 bases at J, with 11 bases between. CDR1 is SGHRS and CDR2 is YFSETQ in the germline V gene. CDR3 region: CASSAGVGEQYF. DNA of the CDR3: TGCGCCAGCAGCGCAGGGGTGGGCGAGCAGTACTTC.

This clonotype was detected many times. Being off target in a library aimed at alpha chains, this beta chain has a size of little meaning. V and J are TRBV30 and TRBJ2-7, with D perhaps TRBD2 (7 bases). The CDR3 contains 14 residues. The germline CDR1 and CDR2 sequences are GTSNPN and SVGIG (reference sequence). Trimming removed 2 bases at V and 2 bases at J, with 13 bases between. The CDR3 loop is CAWSRGGGTYEQYF. Here the CDR3 DNA reads TGTGCCTGGAGTCGGGGAGGGGGAACCTACGAGCAGTACTTC.

This clonotype was seen at least ten times. Being off target in a library aimed at alpha chains, this beta chain has a size of little meaning. This rearrangement joins TRBV25-1 to TRBJ2-3; 10 bases are shared with TRBD2. This CDR3 is 17 amino acids long. J lost 0 bases, V lost 5 bases, and 8 bases had no gene match. The germline CDR1 and CDR2 sequences are MGHDK and SYGVNS. CDR3 loop: CASSPPRTSGSTDTQYF. The CDR3 nucleotides read TGTGCCAGCAGTCCCCCCCGGACTAGCGGAAGCACAGATACGCAGTATTTT.

Judged by abundance, this clonotype is medium-sized (0.01 to 0.1%). Found in a library prepared for alpha chains, this beta chain is an off-target read, and its abundance has little meaning. This CDR3 reads CASSSDSGYYTF. CDR3 nucleotides: TGTGCCAGCAGCTCAGACTCGGGGTACTACACCTTC. V and J are TRBV28 and TRBJ1-2; D not resolved. This CDR3 has 12 amino acids. Trimming took off 6 bases at V and 10 bases at J, with 15 bases between the two ends. The germline gives CDR1 MDHEN, CDR2 SYDVKM.

This clonotype was counted at least ten times. This beta chain lies outside the target of a library built for alpha chains; its clone size means little. V usage is TRBV6-5 and J usage is TRBJ2-7; TRBD2 agrees at 10 bases. The germline V gene has CDR1 MNHEY and CDR2 SVGAGI. The V and J ends lost 6 bases and 4 bases, in that order; junction bases with no gene match: 6. This CDR3 spans 14 amino acids. CDR3 sequence (DNA): TGTGCCAGCAGACGGGGACTAGCGCATTACGAGCAGTACTTC. Translation: CASRRGLAHYEQYF.

This clonotype was seen ten or more times. This beta chain is off target for a library built for alpha chains, so its abundance means little. CDR3 nucleotides: TGCAGTGCTAGAGGGCAGGGAAGGGTGAACACTGAAGCTTTCTTT. Translated: CSARGQGRVNTEAFF. The chain is built from TRBV20-1 and TRBJ1-1, with a possible D match to TRBD1 (5 bases). Trimming stripped 1 base from V and 0 bases from J, with 12 bases between. Germline CDR1 is DFQATT and CDR2 is SNEGSKA (reference sequence). CDR3 size: 15 residues.

This clonotype appeared a few times. The size of this beta chain means little, since it is a stray read in a library made for alpha chains. The V and J genes are TRBV6-2 or TRBV6-3 and TRBJ2-5, with D possibly being TRBD2 (5 bases). Germline CDR1 reads MNHEY; CDR2 reads SVGEGT. The CDR3 extends over 14 amino acids. V shed 0 bases and J shed 7 bases, with 12 bases lying between them. CDR3 coding DNA: TGTGCCAGCAGTTACTCGACGGGGTCGGGGACCCAGTACTTC. Translation gives CASSYSTGSGTQYF.

This clonotype came up many times. Found in a library prepared for alpha chains, this beta chain is an off-target read, and its abundance has little meaning. The chain uses TRBV20-1 and TRBJ1-2; 10 bases agree with TRBD1. With 4 bases clipped from V and 4 bases from J, the junction kept 6 bases outside the gene matches. The length of the CDR3 is 14 residues. Germline V gives CDR1 DFQATT, CDR2 SNEGSKA (reference sequence). CDR3: CSATRQGATYGYTF. CDR3 nucleotide sequence: TGCAGTGCTACCCGACAGGGGGCTACCTATGGCTACACCTTC.

This clonotype is medium-sized in the sample. Because this beta chain is a stray read in a library intended to capture alpha chains, its abundance should not be given much weight. The chain uses TRBV23-1 and TRBJ2-6, with TRBD1 matching 9 bases. TRBV23-1 is reported as an ORF; its role is uncertain. CDR3 length: 20 amino acids. The V segment lost 2 bases and the J segment 0 bases; nucleotides outside the gene matches: 11. DNA for the CDR3: TGCGCCAGCAGTCAAGGCCCCGGGACAGGGTCTAGCTCTGGGGCCAACGTCCTGACTTTC. This codes for CASSQGPGTGSSSGANVLTF.

By frequency in the sample, this clonotype is medium-sized. This beta chain is an unintended read in a library built for alpha chains; its size means little. This chain uses TRBV29-1 with TRBJ2-6; D is unresolved. V was shortened by 2 bases and J by 1 base, with 12 bases between the two germline ends. Germline CDR1 is SQVTM and CDR2 is ANQGSEA. The CDR3 sequence is 16 residues long. The CDR3 here is CSVETDLNSGANVLTF. The CDR3 DNA reads as TGCAGCGTTGAAACAGACCTAAATTCTGGGGCCAACGTCCTGACTTTC.

This clonotype appeared many times. This beta chain turned up in a library designed for alpha chains; as an off-target read, its abundance says little. This rearrangement joins TRBV7-2 to TRBJ2-5; D remains ambiguous. In germline, CDR1 is SGHTA, CDR2 FQGNSA. The V and J ends lost 1 base and 5 bases respectively, with 11 bases between them. CDR3 length equals 14 residues. The CDR3 sequence: CASSLVGLLETQYF. The CDR3 bases are TGTGCCAGCAGCTTAGTCGGCCTTCTCGAGACCCAGTACTTC.

This clonotype came up many times. A library prepared for alpha chains yielded this beta chain as an off-target read; its size is of little meaning. The chain recombines TRBV5-5 with TRBJ1-5; D possibly corresponds to TRBD1 (5 bases). The V gene's germline CDR1 is SGHKS and CDR2 YYEKEE (reference sequence). V was clipped by 0 bases and J by 5 bases, with 9 bases between them. The CDR3 contains 14 residues. Here the CDR3 reads CASSLVQGDQPQHF. CDR3 DNA: TGTGCCAGCAGCTTGGTCCAGGGTGATCAGCCCCAGCATTTT. Combining the CDR3 with reference TRBV5-5 and TRBJ1-5 gives the whole variable domain DAGVTQSPTHLIKTRGQQVTLRCSPISGHKSVSWYQQVLGQGPQFIFQYYEKEERGRGNFPDRFSARQFPNYSSELNVNALLLGDSALYLCASSLVQGDQPQHFGDGTRLSIL.

By sample share, this clonotype is medium-sized. This beta chain slipped into a library made for alpha chains as a stray read, so its size is not meaningful. CDR3 in amino acids: CASTPRGWGADNEQFF. In nucleotides, the CDR3 is TGTGCCAGCACCCCGCGTGGTTGGGGGGCAGACAATGAGCAGTTCTTC. V gene TRBV27 combines with J gene TRBJ2-1; D may be TRBD1 or TRBD2 (6 bases each). V lost 7 bases to trimming and J lost 5 bases, with 21 bases between them. Germline assignment: CDR1 MNHEY and CDR2 SMNVEV (reference sequence). CDR3 length: 16 residues.

This clonotype was observed many times. This beta chain is a stray read from a library made for alpha chains; its abundance is not meaningful. The rearrangement uses TRBV5-1 and TRBJ2-2; D remains unclear. V lost 0 bases to trimming and J lost 4 bases, with 4 bases between them. The germline CDR1 and CDR2 sequences are SGHRS and YFSETQ. The length of the CDR3 is 13 residues. The CDR3: CASSLGPTGELFF. In DNA, the CDR3 is TGCGCCAGCAGCTTGGGTCCCACCGGGGAGCTGTTTTTT.

This clonotype was counted at least ten times. The library was designed around alpha chains, so this beta chain is a stray read whose abundance carries little weight. This chain connects TRBV20-1 to TRBJ1-1, with 8 bases identical to TRBD1. V trimming: 5 bases; J trimming: 3 bases; junction bases outside the gene matches: 2. The CDR3 contains 12 residues. Looked up from germline, CDR1 is DFQATT and CDR2 is SNEGSKA (reference sequence). The CDR3 nucleotides are TGCAGTGCTGACAGGGGAGACACTGAAGCTTTCTTT. Protein sequence: CSADRGDTEAFF.

This clonotype was detected many times. This beta chain is off target for a library built for alpha chains, so its abundance means little. V gene TRBV5-1 combines with J gene TRBJ2-5, with D perhaps matching TRBD2 (5 bases). The germline V gene has CDR1 SGHRS and CDR2 YFSETQ. V dropped 4 bases and J dropped 2 bases, with 18 bases sitting between them. The CDR3 is 16 residues long. In nucleotides, the CDR3 is TGCGCCAGCAGCGCCCAGATAGGGAGAGTTCAAGAGACCCAGTACTTC. Translating gives CASSAQIGRVQETQYF.

By share, this clonotype ranks as medium-sized. This beta chain is a stray sequence in a library constructed for alpha chains; its clone size is not meaningful. The chain carries TRBV11-2 and TRBJ1-3, with D hard to call. CDR3 length: 13 amino acids. Trimming shortened V by 5 bases and J by 0 bases, and 5 bases separated the two germline ends. Germline CDR1 reads SGHAT; CDR2 reads FQNNGV. Here the CDR3 DNA reads TGTGCCAGCAGCCCCTACTCTGGAAACACCATATATTTT. This translates into CASSPYSGNTIYF.

The table lists this clonotype with many counts. The library was built for alpha chains, so this beta chain is an off-target read and its size means little. The gene calls are TRBV20-1 and TRBJ1-3; D uncertain. V lost 4 bases to trimming and J lost 1 base, with 8 bases between them. The CDR3 length is 13 residues. Germline V CDR1 and CDR2: DFQATT, SNEGSKA (reference sequence). The CDR3 nucleotides read TGCAGTGCTATTCTAACTTCTGGAAACACCATATATTTT. Its protein product is CSAILTSGNTIYF.

This clonotype was seen many times. This beta chain appears as a stray read in a library generated for alpha chains; its size is not informative. This chain connects TRBV29-1 to TRBJ2-3; TRBD2 agrees at 7 bases. The CDR3 extends over 14 amino acids. The germline V gene encodes CDR1 SQVTM and CDR2 ANQGSEA. J lost 0 bases, V lost 4 bases, and 4 bases had no gene match. Written as DNA, the CDR3 is TGCAGCGTTGCAGCGGGGACTAGCACAGATACGCAGTATTTT. Translation gives CSVAAGTSTDTQYF.

This clonotype was found many times. Being off target in a library aimed at alpha chains, this beta chain has a size of little meaning. The J gene is TRBJ2-7, the V gene TRBV5-1; 7 bases match TRBD2. CDR1 SGHRS and CDR2 YFSETQ come from the germline V gene. V shed 0 bases and J 6 bases; nucleotides not matched to a gene: 9. CDR3 length equals 15 residues. The CDR3 loop is CASSLVLRSGGEQYF. The CDR3 DNA follows: TGCGCCAGCAGCTTGGTGTTGAGGTCGGGGGGCGAGCAGTACTTC. The full variable domain, in which reference TRBV5-1 and TRBJ2-7 provide the parts outside the CDR3, is KAGVTQTPRYLIKTRGQQVTLSCSPISGHRSVSWYQQTPGQGLQFLFEYFSETQRNKGNFPGRFSGRQFSNSRSEMNVSTLELGDSALYLCASSLVLRSGGEQYFGPGTRLTVT.

At least ten counts were recorded for this clonotype. This beta chain represents an off-target read in a library built for alpha chains; its size is of limited meaning. Written as DNA, the CDR3 is TGCGCCAGCAGCTTGGGGATCGGATACAATGAGCAGTTCTTC. This codes for CASSLGIGYNEQFF. This chain connects TRBV5-1 to TRBJ2-1, with D uncertain. The CDR3 length is 14 residues. V lost 0 bases and J 4 bases, leaving 8 bases between the germline ends. Looked up from germline, CDR1 is SGHRS and CDR2 is YFSETQ.

This clonotype was seen repeatedly, ten times or more. This beta chain appears as a stray read in a library generated for alpha chains; its size is not informative. The rearrangement links TRBV3-1 to TRBJ2-7; no clear D gene. Germline CDR1 reads LGHDT; CDR2 reads YNNKEL (reference sequence). With 2 bases removed from V and 5 bases from J, the gap between germline ends came to 4 bases. This CDR3 contains 11 residues. CDR3: CASSQMDEQYF. The CDR3 DNA reads as TGTGCCAGCAGCCAAATGGACGAGCAGTACTTC.

This clonotype has a count of ten or more. Because this beta chain is a stray read in a library intended to capture alpha chains, its abundance should not be given much weight. V gene TRBV15 combines with J gene TRBJ2-7; 7 bases agree with TRBD2. Trimming took 0 bases from V and 6 from J; bases not matched to a gene: 5. The CDR3 is made up of 14 amino acids. Germline CDR1 reads LNHNV; CDR2 reads YYDKDF (reference sequence). CDR3 region: CATSRDGEGGEQYF. Written as DNA, the CDR3 is TGTGCCACCAGCAGAGATGGGGAGGGCGGCGAGCAGTACTTC.

In its sample, this clonotype is medium-sized. For a library built for alpha chains, this beta chain is a stray read; little rests on its size. This chain uses TRBV27 with TRBJ1-5; D is uncertain. From germline, CDR1 is MNHEY and CDR2 SMNVEV (reference sequence). The CDR3 is 14 amino acids. Trimming removed 2 bases at V and 5 bases at J, with 10 bases between. As DNA, the CDR3 is TGTGCCAGCAGTTTAGCTGCCCCGGATCAGCCCCAGCATTTT. Its translation is CASSLAAPDQPQHF.

About this clonotype: As an off-target read in a library built for alpha chains, this beta chain has a frequency of little significance. The chain employs TRBV7-8 and TRBJ2-5, with 11 nucleotides matching TRBD2. Germline lookup yields CDR1 SGHVS and CDR2 FQNEAQ. Trimming removed 5 bases from V and 4 bases from J; junction bases left unmatched: 6. CDR3 length: 15 amino acids. CDR3 DNA sequence: TGTGCCAGCAGCACGCCTAGCGGGAGGAGAGAGACCCAGTACTTC. Its protein product is CASSTPSGRRETQYF.

This clonotype was observed many times. For a library built for alpha chains, this beta chain is a stray read; little rests on its size. CDR3 residues: CASSLLASAQPQHF. The CDR3 coding sequence is TGTGCCAGCAGCTTGTTGGCAAGTGCGCAGCCCCAGCATTTT. This rearrangement joins TRBV5-6 to TRBJ1-5; no clear D. V gave up 1 base and J gave up 7 bases, with 12 bases separating them. CDR1 is SGHDT, CDR2 YYEEEE, per germline. The CDR3 sequence is 14 residues long.

This clonotype was counted at least ten times. This beta chain is an off-target read within a library intended for alpha chains, so its frequency means little. The V gene is TRBV10-1, the J gene TRBJ2-3; no clear D gene. Trimming pared 6 bases from V and 2 bases from J, leaving 15 bases between. There are 15 residues in the CDR3. Per germline, CDR1 WNHNN and CDR2 SYGVQD (reference sequence). CDR3 sequence: CASSPSPSPTDTQYF. CDR3 DNA sequence: TGCGCCAGCAGCCCGAGCCCCTCGCCCACAGATACGCAGTATTTT.